One and the same sample provided the 20 T cell receptor beta chains below, sequenced in a study of blood T cell repertoires in COVID-19. Sequencing was performed with immunoSEQ multiplex PCR; in TCRdb, only in-frame clones are kept and a portion is missing. The profile shows 150,000 to 200,000 clones, roughly 93% of them singletons. Sequencing was done on a sample of peripheral blood. Receptor source: a woman aged 60-75 years with COVID-19, enrolled during active disease.

CDR3 DNA sequence: TGTGCCAGCAGCCCAGGGGTGAGGTTAACCTACGAGCAGTACTTC. Translated, it gives CASSPGVRLTYEQYF. The chain employs TRBV11-2 and TRBJ2-7; weak D call: TRBD1 (6 bases). The V end was cut by 5 bases, the J end by 2 bases, with 16 bases between. The V gene's germline CDR1 is SGHAT and CDR2 FQNNGV. This CDR3 region has 15 residues. The entire variable domain, with the rest obtained from reference TRBV11-2 and TRBJ2-7, is as follows: EAGVAQSPRYKIIEKRQSVAFWCNPISGHATLYWYQQILGQGPKLLIQFQNNGVVDDSQLPKDRFSAERLKGVDSTLKIQPAKLEDSAVYLCASSPGVRLTYEQYFGPGTRLTVT.

The chain links TRBV7-3 to TRBJ2-2; D gene uncertain. CDR3 length: 12 amino acids. Germline values: CDR1 SGHTA, CDR2 FQGTGA. V shed 6 bases and J shed 8 bases, with 10 bases lying between them. CDR3 loop: CASSPGRGELFF. The CDR3 DNA reads as TGTGCCAGCAGTCCCGGTCGTGGGGAGCTGTTTTTT.

The CDR3 coding sequence is TGCGCCAGCAGCTCGGGATCACAGCACTATGGCTACACCTTC. It specifies CASSSGSQHYGYTF. The J gene is TRBJ1-2, the V gene TRBV5-1; unclear D gene. This CDR3 comprises 14 residues. Trimming stripped 3 bases from V and 3 bases from J, with 12 bases between. Germline CDR1 and CDR2: SGHRS and YFSETQ.

V is TRBV7-9 and J is TRBJ1-2; D is possibly TRBD1 (5 bases). The CDR3 runs to 13 residues. Germline V gene lookup returns CDR1 SEHNR and CDR2 FQNEAQ (reference sequence). The V end lost 5 bases, the J end lost 4 bases, and 11 bases lay between the germline ends. For the CDR3, the DNA is TGTGCCAGCAGCCCATCGCAGGGCTATGGCTACACCTTC. Protein sequence: CASSPSQGYGYTF.

This chain links TRBV19 with TRBJ1-1; D gene unclear. The germline V gene has CDR1 LNHDA and CDR2 SQIVND (reference sequence). The V and J ends lost 1 base and 1 base respectively, with 10 bases between them. The CDR3 is 15 amino acids. CDR3 nucleotide sequence: TGTGCCAGTAGTATAGTAGGCGGTCGGAACACTGAAGCTTTCTTT. It yields the protein CASSIVGGRNTEAFF.

This chain connects TRBV6-5 to TRBJ1-1; TRBD1 aligns across 7 bases. The CDR3 length is 14 residues. Germline CDR1 reads MNHEY; CDR2 reads SVGAGI. V shed 5 bases, J shed 1 base, and the junction held 4 bases outside the gene matches. The DNA for the CDR3 is TGTGCCAGCAGTCGACAGGGTCAGAACACTGAAGCTTTCTTT. Translating it yields CASSRQGQNTEAFF.

This clone was seen once. The rearrangement uses TRBV27 and TRBJ2-7; 8 positions agree with TRBD1. Germline V gene lookup returns CDR1 MNHEY and CDR2 SMNVEV (reference sequence). The CDR3 has 13 amino acids. The V gene end was trimmed by 5 bases and the J gene end by 10 bases; junction bases not matched to a gene: 10. The chain's CDR3 is CASSIDRGGKQYF. CDR3 bases: TGTGCCAGCAGTATTGACAGGGGAGGTAAACAGTACTTC.

The chain carries TRBV13 and TRBJ2-2; 8 bases agree with TRBD2. J gave up 1 base and V 5 bases, and 3 bases lay outside the gene matches. The CDR3 extends over 15 amino acids. Germline values: CDR1 PRHDT, CDR2 FYEKMQ (reference sequence). As DNA, the CDR3 is TGTGCCAGCAGCAAACTAGCGGTGAACACCGGGGAGCTGTTTTTT. Amino acids: CASSKLAVNTGELFF.

The genes are TRBV4-3 and TRBJ2-2; TRBD1 matches 11 bases. This CDR3 is built from 17 residues. Germline CDR1 is LGHNA and CDR2 is YSLEER. V was clipped by 3 bases and J by 4 bases; unmatched bases: 7. CDR3 residues: CASSQRKGQGVTGELFF. CDR3 coding DNA: TGCGCCAGCAGCCAGCGGAAGGGACAGGGGGTCACCGGGGAGCTGTTTTTT.

This chain joins TRBV6-2 or TRBV6-3 and TRBJ1-4; 7 bases align to TRBD1. CDR3 length: 14 amino acids. Unmatched junction bases numbered 5, after V lost 5 bases and J lost 5 bases. Per germline, CDR1 MNHEY and CDR2 SVGEGT. The CDR3 DNA sequence: TGTGCCAGCAGTCCCGGGACAGCCAATGAAAAACTGTTTTTT. Translating it yields CASSPGTANEKLFF.

The V call is TRBV6-5, the J call TRBJ1-1; 8 bases are a match to TRBD1. The CDR3 has 13 amino acids. The germline gives CDR1 MNHEY, CDR2 SVGAGI. The ends lost 11 bases at V and 3 bases at J; junction bases unmatched: 8. The CDR3 region is CAGRRGRDTEAFF. CDR3 DNA sequence: TGTGCCGGACGCAGGGGGCGGGACACTGAAGCTTTCTTT.

This clone was observed a handful of times. The chain is built from TRBV7-9 and TRBJ1-3, with D unresolved. The CDR3 runs 16 residues. V lost 1 base, J lost 2 bases, and 12 bases lay in between. Germline CDR1 is SEHNR and CDR2 is FQNEAQ (reference sequence). CDR3 coding DNA: TGTGCCAGCAGCTTAGGACTCTCGGGAACTGGAAACACCATATATTTT. Residues: CASSLGLSGTGNTIYF.

The rearrangement links TRBV7-6 to TRBJ1-2, with TRBD1 identical over 12 bases. The junction had 10 bases not matched to a gene; V was cut back by 4 bases and J by 4 bases. Germline CDR1 is SGHVS and CDR2 is FNYEAQ. The CDR3 is made up of 17 amino acids. CDR3 DNA: TGTGCCAGCAGCTCCCCCGGGACAGGGGGCGTAGGCTATGGCTACACCTTC. It encodes CASSSPGTGGVGYGYTF.

The genes are TRBV27 and TRBJ1-2; 7 nucleotides match TRBD1. CDR3 size: 16 residues. Germline V gives CDR1 MNHEY, CDR2 SMNVEV (reference sequence). V was pared by 3 bases and J by 7 bases, with 14 bases of the junction left unmatched. The CDR3 DNA sequence: TGTGCCAGCAGTTTCGATGTTGGCAGGGGGAGGCTTGGCTACACCTTC. It encodes CASSFDVGRGRLGYTF.

The J gene is TRBJ1-1, the V gene TRBV19, with D possibly being TRBD1 (5 bases). Germline CDR1 and CDR2: LNHDA and SQIVND (reference sequence). The CDR3 extends over 13 amino acids. V lost 6 bases to trimming and J lost 8 bases, with 16 bases between them. This chain's CDR3 is CASRKDTLMEAFF. CDR3 DNA sequence: TGTGCCAGTAGAAAGGACACGTTAATGGAAGCTTTCTTT.

V usage is TRBV18 and J usage is TRBJ2-5; 7 nucleotides align to TRBD2. V lost 0 bases, J lost 5 bases, and 9 bases stayed unmatched. This CDR3 has 16 residues. Germline lookup yields CDR1 KGHSH and CDR2 LQKENI. Here the CDR3 reads CASSPPGNLGGETQYF. The CDR3 DNA reads TGTGCCAGCTCACCACCTGGAAACCTGGGGGGGGAGACCCAGTACTTC.

The chain joins TRBV11-2 to TRBJ1-4; weak D call: TRBD1 (5 bases). This CDR3 comprises 18 residues. Germline V CDR1 and CDR2: SGHAT, FQNNGV. V was pared by 3 bases and J by 8 bases, with 25 bases between. As DNA, the CDR3 is TGTGCCAGCAGCTTTTCGGGGCCCAGCGGGGTGACGGGGGAAAAACTGTTTTTT. It specifies CASSFSGPSGVTGEKLFF. The variable domain in full, with the rest retrieved from reference TRBV11-2 and TRBJ1-4, is EAGVAQSPRYKIIEKRQSVAFWCNPISGHATLYWYQQILGQGPKLLIQFQNNGVVDDSQLPKDRFSAERLKGVDSTLKIQPAKLEDSAVYLCASSFSGPSGVTGEKLFFGSGTQLSVL.

The J gene is TRBJ2-2, the V gene TRBV5-1; D may be TRBD2 (5 bases). Between the trimmed V and J ends, which lost 2 bases and 6 bases, there was a span of 8 bases. Germline CDR1 and CDR2: SGHRS and YFSETQ. There are 13 residues in the CDR3. The DNA of the CDR3 is TGCGCCAGCAGCTTTACGGGGTCCGGGGAGCTGTTTTTT. Its protein product is CASSFTGSGELFF.

The chain couples TRBV6-2 or TRBV6-3 to TRBJ2-1, with D possibly matching TRBD2 (6 bases). Per the germline V gene, CDR1 is MNHEY and CDR2 is SVGEGT. The CDR3 spans 13 residues. V was cut by 6 bases and J by 5 bases, with 11 bases left in between. The CDR3, as DNA: TGTGCCAGCAGCTTGGGACTCAACAATGAGCAGTTCTTC. It yields the protein CASSLGLNNEQFF.

The chain carries TRBV6-5 and TRBJ1-6; 7 bases are shared with TRBD1. The CDR3 is 15 residues long. CDR1 is MNHEY and CDR2 is SVGAGI in the germline V gene. Trimming took 0 bases from V and 7 from J; bases not matched to a gene: 3. In DNA, the CDR3 is TGTGCCAGCAGTTACTCAGGGGGCGGAAATTCACCCCTCCACTTT. Its protein product is CASSYSGGGNSPLHF.